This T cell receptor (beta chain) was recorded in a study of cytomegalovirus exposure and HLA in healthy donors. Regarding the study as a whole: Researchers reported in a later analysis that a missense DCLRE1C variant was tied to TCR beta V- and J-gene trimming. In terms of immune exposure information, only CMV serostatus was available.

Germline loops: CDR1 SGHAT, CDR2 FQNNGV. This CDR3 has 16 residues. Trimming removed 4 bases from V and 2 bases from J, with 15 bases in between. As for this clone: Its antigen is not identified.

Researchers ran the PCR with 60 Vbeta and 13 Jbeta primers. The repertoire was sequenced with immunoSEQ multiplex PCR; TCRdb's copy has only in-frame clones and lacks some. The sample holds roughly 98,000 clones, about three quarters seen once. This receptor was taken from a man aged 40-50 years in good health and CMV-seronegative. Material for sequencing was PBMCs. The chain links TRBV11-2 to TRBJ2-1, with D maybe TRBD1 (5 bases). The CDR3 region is CASSSGHGRTYNEQFF. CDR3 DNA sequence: TGTGCCAGCAGCTCCGGACACGGGCGGACCTACAATGAGCAGTTCTTC.